The clone carrying this T cell receptor beta chain was seen repeatedly, ten times or more. The antigen remains undetermined. The record originates from a study of T cells in Graves' hyperthyroidism and ophthalmopathy. The study, taken as a whole, reports: Stable hyperthyroidism was separated from ophthalmopathy by a model based on 13 V-J features.

Trimming took off 7 bases at V and 2 bases at J, with 19 bases between the two ends. CDR3 length: 16 residues. Germline-derived CDR1 and CDR2 are MDHEN and SYDVKM. It was RNA transcripts that yielded the amplified TCR beta CDR3 regions. Primed by the HTBI set, a first-round RT-PCR was run on the TCR CDR3. TCRdb processed the multiplex PCR reads anew with MiXCR; each CDR3 protein has one entry. The sample has around 340,000 distinct CDR3 sequences, approximately 18% seen once. A lack of ophthalmopathy progression within 18 months defined stable Graves' hyperthyroidism. Patients having uncontrolled infection, another autoimmune disease, pregnancy or lactation were not included. The source of the PBMCs was over 8.5 ml of fresh peripheral blood.

The clonotype comes from a woman aged 45-60 years with Graves' hyperthyroidism. This sequence joins TRBV28 and TRBJ2-3, with D maybe TRBD2 (6 bases). Sequenced material: blood. DNA for the CDR3: TGTGCCAGCATCCCGCTCCCGGGAGTTCACACAGATACGCAGTATTTT. This sequence encodes CASIPLPGVHTDTQYF.